This T cell receptor beta chain derives from a study of neurological immune-mediated disorders. Notes on the study in general: With the multiple sclerosis repertoire cluster, neither clinical nor MRI features showed any association. Levels of TCR clonal expansion peaked in HTLV-1-associated myelopathy and reached their lowest in multiple sclerosis, under those of healthy controls.

This clonotype was detected many times. Its target is not known. 5'RACE employing 10-nucleotide random UMIs yielded the cDNA. TCRdb ran MiXCR on the 5' RACE reads and lists one entry per CDR3 protein. Among more than 45,000 distinct CDR3 sequences listed, 3% to 4.5% were seen once. Per germline, CDR1 SGHRS and CDR2 YFSETQ. CDR3 length equals 15 residues. The germline V and J ends were trimmed by 0 bases and 2 bases, with 10 bases remaining between them. What was sequenced was PBMCs. The chain is built from TRBV5-1 and TRBJ2-3; the D call may be TRBD1 or TRBD2 (6 bases each). The receptor was derived from a man under 40 with multiple sclerosis. The CDR3 bases are TGCGCCAGCAGCTTGGCGGGGGCGAACACAGATACGCAGTATTTT. This encodes CASSLAGANTDTQYF.